This T cell receptor beta chain appears in the sequencing data of a study of response to subunit inactivated influenza vaccine. Study conclusions and caveats: Each seasonal influenza vaccination, the authors suggested, recruits few new T cells.

This clonotype was seen a few times. The antigen remains unidentified. TCRdb used MiXCR to reprocess the RT-PCR reads, holding one entry per CDR3 protein. The profile covers around 480,000 distinct CDR3 sequences, with approximately 15% appearing a single time and roughly 3% taken by the ten largest. Unmatched junction bases numbered 5, after V lost 7 bases and J lost 4 bases. CDR3 length equals 13 residues. The chain has TRBV12-3 or TRBV12-4 and TRBJ2-7; 9 bases are a match to TRBD2. This sequence originates from a man aged 50 to 69 who received an inactivated influenza vaccine. The material sequenced was CD4+ T cells sorted from PBMCs, taken roughly 24 months after vaccination. DNA for the CDR3: TGTGCCAGCAACCTAGCGGGGAAGTACGAGCAGTACTTC. This sequence encodes CASNLAGKYEQYF.